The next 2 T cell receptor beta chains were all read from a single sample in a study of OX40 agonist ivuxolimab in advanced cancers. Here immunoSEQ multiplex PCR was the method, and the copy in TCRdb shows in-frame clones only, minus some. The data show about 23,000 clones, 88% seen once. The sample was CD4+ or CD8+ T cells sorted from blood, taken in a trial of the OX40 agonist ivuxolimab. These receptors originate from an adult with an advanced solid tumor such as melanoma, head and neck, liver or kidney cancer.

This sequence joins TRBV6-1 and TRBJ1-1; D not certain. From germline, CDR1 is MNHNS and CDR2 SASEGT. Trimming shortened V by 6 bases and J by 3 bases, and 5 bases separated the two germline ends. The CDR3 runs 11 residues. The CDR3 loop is CASRRDTEAFF. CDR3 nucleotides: TGTGCCAGCAGACGCGACACTGAAGCTTTCTTT.

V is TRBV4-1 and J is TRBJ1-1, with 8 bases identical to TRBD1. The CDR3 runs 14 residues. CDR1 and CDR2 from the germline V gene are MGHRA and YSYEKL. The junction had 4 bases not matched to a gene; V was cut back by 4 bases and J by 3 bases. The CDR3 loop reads CASSPADRDTEAFF. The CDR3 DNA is TGCGCCAGCAGCCCAGCGGACAGGGACACTGAAGCTTTCTTT.